Below, one T cell receptor beta chain is given with its context. The source of the sample is a study of OX40 agonist ivuxolimab in advanced cancers. Study background: It was ivuxolimab, an agonistic anti-OX40 (CD134) antibody, that patients were treated with. People in dose escalation had one of these cancers: hepatocellular carcinoma, melanoma, renal cell or head and neck cancer.

This table comes from immunoSEQ multiplex PCR, and its TCRdb copy is limited to in-frame clones, with some not included. This table holds tens of thousands of clones, approximately 87% found once. The J segment lost 7 bases and the V segment lost 0 bases, leaving 6 bases of the junction unmatched. CDR3 size: 15 residues. Germline loops: CDR1 LNHNV, CDR2 YYDKDF (reference sequence). The chain couples TRBV15 to TRBJ2-1; 7 bases line up with TRBD2. Material: CD4+ or CD8+ T cells sorted from blood, obtained in a trial of the OX40 agonist ivuxolimab. The sequence came from an adult with an advanced solid tumor such as melanoma, head and neck, liver or kidney cancer. CDR3 sequence (DNA): TGTGCCACCAGCAGAGAGGCGGGAGTACCAAATGAGCAGTTCTTC. Its translation: CATSREAGVPNEQFF.